This TCR beta chain derives from a study of T-cell reconstitution after alpha-beta-depleted transplantation in children listed by TCRdb under 2016. Some background on the complete study: Using TCR repertoire profiling, the study quantitatively followed how T-cell immune reconstitution unfolded in children after TCRalphabeta/CD19-depleted allogeneic hematopoietic cell transplantation. The paper as a whole reports these results and caveats: Apparently early alphabetaT-cell count recovery about two months after transplant reportedly relied on only several hundred rapidly expanded clones derived from non-depleted graft cells. In some patients, the high TCRbeta diversity seen at day 60 was put down to recipient T cells and intrathymic progenitors that had survived conditioning. The frequencies of hyperexpanded clones fell over the following months, and after one year, T-cell counts and TCRbeta diversity were mostly attributed to newly produced T cells.

Libraries came from PCR. The reads were generated on an Illumina HiSeq 2500. TCR library preparation used molecular barcoding, with unique molecular identifiers applied to normalize quantification of the TCRbeta repertoire. TCRdb ran its own pipeline on the public reads, namely fastp trimming at Q25 and MiXCR clone calling, and kept in-frame beta chains. Each entry is one CDR3 protein sequence, shown with its most common DNA and genes. Counted in this sample were approximately 520,000 distinct CDR3 sequences; approximately 10% of them appeared once. The ten largest clones add up to around 15% of the sample. The treatment or condition label, read with the paper, signifies: allogeneic hematopoietic cell transplantation with graft depleted of TCRalphabeta T cells and CD19 B cells. Transplant recipients were children who received TCRalphabeta/CD19-depleted allogeneic hematopoietic cell grafts. Note on this clonotype: Its recognized antigen is unknown. The input lacks base qualities; no much larger clone sits a single base away.

There are 15 amino acids in the CDR3, from cysteine to phenylalanine inclusive. CDR3 DNA only is kept here, 45 bases in frame from base 1. V is shortened by 2 bases, J by 5 bases, and the region joining them spans 13 bases. According to the germline V gene, CDR1 reads SGHRS and CDR2 reads YFSETQ. This chain is built from TRBV5-1 and TRBJ2-2; the D region possibly corresponds to TRBD1 (6 bases align). This sample comprised PBMCs, mostly from graft donor cells, obtained 180 days after TCRalphabeta/CD19-depleted stem cell transplant. This sequence was found in a female patient aged 2-9 years who had a stem cell transplant for aplastic anemia, so the T cells may come from the graft donor. The DNA reads TGCGCCAGCAGCTTTAACAGGGACCAAACCGGGGAGCTGTTTTTT. Translation gives CASSFNRDQTGELFF.